These 23 T cell receptor beta chains share one sample of origin, sequenced in a study of PD-L1 blockade in urothelial cancer. Assay used: immunoSEQ multiplex PCR; TCRdb lists only in-frame clones, some missing. Among 45,000 to 60,000 clones listed, around 83% were seen once. Time point: pretreatment peripheral blood. Sequences were derived from PBMCs, sampled around atezolizumab (anti-PD-L1) treatment. Source of these receptors: a middle-aged man with urothelial cancer.

The rearrangement joins TRBV11-2 to TRBJ2-1, with 13 bases aligning to TRBD2. V was pared by 5 bases and J by 13 bases, with 8 bases of the junction left unmatched. The CDR3 loop spans 14 amino acids. The germline CDR1 and CDR2 sequences are SGHAT and FQNNGV. The CDR3 protein is CASSEGTSGKVQFF. The CDR3 DNA reads TGTGCCAGCAGCGAAGGGACTAGCGGGAAAGTTCAGTTCTTC.

The chain employs TRBV28 and TRBJ1-5; 8 nucleotides line up with TRBD1. The CDR3 is made up of 15 amino acids. The trim removed 9 bases at V and 2 bases at J, leaving 9 bases unmatched. In germline, CDR1 is MDHEN, CDR2 SYDVKM. CDR3 sequence: CASQTQGQGNQPQHF. CDR3 DNA sequence: TGTGCCAGTCAGACCCAGGGACAGGGCAATCAGCCCCAGCATTTT.

J is TRBJ2-7 and V is TRBV7-9; 8 bases map to TRBD2. The CDR3 has 16 amino acids. Germline V CDR1 and CDR2: SEHNR, FQNEAQ (reference sequence). The V and J ends lost 4 bases and 2 bases, in that order; junction bases with no gene match: 10. The CDR3 here is CASSWNGGARPYEQYV. The CDR3 coding sequence is TGTGCCAGCAGCTGGAACGGGGGGGCCCGACCCTACGAGCAGTACGTC.

This clone was recorded once. This rearrangement joins TRBV9 to TRBJ2-7; the D gene is possibly TRBD2 (6 bases). Per germline, CDR1 SGDLS and CDR2 YYNGEE. This CDR3 is built from 13 residues. Trimming shortened V by 3 bases and J by 4 bases, and 11 bases separated the two germline ends. This CDR3 is CASSGLRGYEQYF. Written as DNA, the CDR3 is TGTGCCAGCAGCGGGCTCCGGGGGTACGAGCAGTACTTC.

The CDR3 sequence is CASSLTTGTGPYEQYF. The CDR3 DNA reads as TGCGCCAGCAGCTTGACCACCGGGACAGGGCCCTACGAGCAGTACTTC. The gene calls are TRBV5-1 and TRBJ2-7, with 9 nucleotides matching TRBD1. V gave up 1 base and J gave up 2 bases; unmatched junction bases: 7. CDR3 size: 16 residues. Germline CDR1 reads SGHRS; CDR2 reads YFSETQ.

The chain joins TRBV6-6 to TRBJ1-2, with D unresolved. V lost 0 bases and J lost 8, with 7 bases in between. Per the germline V gene, CDR1 is MNHNY and CDR2 is SVGAGI (reference sequence). The CDR3 consists of 12 residues. The CDR3 region is CASSYSLRGYTF. CDR3 in DNA: TGTGCCAGCAGTTACTCGCTCAGGGGCTACACCTTC.

This rearrangement joins TRBV14 to TRBJ2-5; possibly TRBD1 for D (6 bases). The CDR3 sequence is 15 residues long. Germline V gene sequence: CDR1 SGHDN, CDR2 FVKESK. The V end lost 2 bases, the J end lost 2 bases, and 12 bases lay between the germline ends. CDR3 sequence: CASSQPQGAQETQYF. In DNA, the CDR3 is TGTGCCAGCAGCCAACCACAGGGAGCACAAGAGACCCAGTACTTC.

V and J are TRBV7-9 and TRBJ2-5; the match to TRBD1 covers 8 bases. This CDR3 is built from 14 residues. Germline V gives CDR1 SEHNR, CDR2 FQNEAQ (reference sequence). J gave up 5 bases and V 2 bases, and 4 bases lay outside the gene matches. CDR3 sequence: CASSLQGALETQYF. The CDR3, as DNA: TGTGCCAGCAGCTTACAGGGGGCTCTGGAGACCCAGTACTTC.

This clone was recorded once. The chain has TRBV4-2 and TRBJ1-1, with 11 bases aligning to TRBD1. Germline trimming cut 5 bases from V and 3 bases from J; bases unmatched to any gene: 11. The CDR3 has 17 residues. Germline CDR1 LGHNA, CDR2 YNFKEQ. CDR3 sequence: CASSFGTGGGSDTEAFF. The CDR3 DNA sequence: TGTGCCAGCAGCTTTGGGACAGGGGGTGGTTCGGACACTGAAGCTTTCTTT.

The chain carries TRBV5-1 and TRBJ1-4, with 8 bases that match TRBD1. CDR3 length equals 16 residues. Germline V gives CDR1 SGHRS, CDR2 YFSETQ. The V segment lost 0 bases and the J segment 7 bases; nucleotides outside the gene matches: 8. CDR3 DNA sequence: TGCGCCAGCAGCTTGGGGTCTACAGGGGGAGCTGAAAAACTGTTTTTT. Protein: CASSLGSTGGAEKLFF.

The J gene is TRBJ2-1, the V gene TRBV11-2; D unclear. V lost 3 bases to trimming and J lost 0 bases, with 12 bases between them. The CDR3 extends over 16 amino acids. The V gene's germline CDR1 is SGHAT and CDR2 FQNNGV. The CDR3 sequence is CASSFIAERSYNEQFF. CDR3 nucleotides: TGTGCCAGCAGCTTCATAGCTGAACGCTCCTACAATGAGCAGTTCTTC.

J is TRBJ1-1 and V is TRBV29-1, with no clear D. Germline V lookup: CDR1 SQVTM, CDR2 ANQGSEA. CDR3 length equals 11 residues. V lost 6 bases and J lost 3, with 8 bases in between. The CDR3 DNA sequence: TGCAGCGTCCACACCTACACTGAAGCTTTCTTT. Protein sequence: CSVHTYTEAFF.

V gene TRBV5-4 combines with J gene TRBJ1-4; 9 bases are shared with TRBD1. The CDR3 extends over 18 amino acids. V dropped 1 base and J dropped 6; count of bases not matched to a gene: 13. Per germline, CDR1 SGHNT and CDR2 YYREEE (reference sequence). DNA for the CDR3: TGTGCCAGCAGCTTGCGTCTTGTCGCGGGACAGGGACATGAAAAACTGTTTTTT. It is translated as CASSLRLVAGQGHEKLFF.

The rearrangement links TRBV2 to TRBJ2-7, with 7 bases fitting TRBD1. The ends lost 8 bases at V and 7 bases at J; junction bases unmatched: 11. CDR1 and CDR2 from the germline V gene are SNHLY and FYNNEI. CDR3 length: 13 amino acids. DNA for the CDR3: TGTGCCAGCGAAGGGACAGCCCAGGGGGAGCAGTACTTC. Protein: CASEGTAQGEQYF.

The chain uses TRBV7-9 and TRBJ2-7; D is uncertain. Trimming took 1 base from V and 2 from J, leaving 9 bases between them. The length of the CDR3 is 14 residues. CDR1 and CDR2 (germline): SEHNR, FQNEAQ (reference sequence). The DNA for the CDR3 is TGTGCCAGCAGCTTAGGTCTAACCCCCTACGAGCAGTACTTC. It is translated as CASSLGLTPYEQYF.

The chain links TRBV6-5 to TRBJ2-5, with D possibly matching TRBD2 (7 bases). The CDR3 length is 11 residues. V lost 11 bases to trimming and J lost 4 bases, with 11 bases between them. CDR1 is MNHEY, CDR2 SVGAGI, per germline. This CDR3 reads CAGRGIETQYF. The CDR3 nucleotides are TGTGCCGGGAGGGGGATAGAGACCCAGTACTTC.

This CDR3 is CASSLAGPTSYEQYF. The CDR3, as DNA: TGTGCCAGCAGCCTAGCGGGTCCTACCTCCTACGAGCAGTACTTC. V and J are TRBV5-4 and TRBJ2-7; 8 nucleotides align to TRBD2. The V and J ends lost 4 bases and 0 bases, in that order; junction bases with no gene match: 6. Germline lookup yields CDR1 SGHNT and CDR2 YYREEE (reference sequence). The CDR3 is 15 amino acids. Together with reference TRBV5-4 and TRBJ2-7, the CDR3 gives the full variable domain: ETGVTQSPTHLIKTRGQQVTLRCSSQSGHNTVSWYQQALGQGPQFIFQYYREEENGRGNFPPRFSGLQFPNYSSELNVNALELDDSALYLCASSLAGPTSYEQYFGPGTRLTVT.

The V gene is TRBV28, the J gene TRBJ2-3; TRBD2 might be the D (6 bases). Trimming cost V 11 bases and J 0 bases, with 15 bases left between them. This CDR3 is 14 amino acids long. Germline V gives CDR1 MDHEN, CDR2 SYDVKM. The CDR3 region has the DNA TGTGCCTGGCACTCCGGGACTAGCACAGATACGCAGTATTTT. Protein product: CAWHSGTSTDTQYF.

This rearrangement joins TRBV11-3 to TRBJ2-3; no reliable D call. V was shortened by 0 bases and J by 5 bases, with 12 bases between the two germline ends. This CDR3 has 15 residues. Germline CDR1 is SGHNT and CDR2 is YENEEA. CDR3 in DNA: TGTGCCAGCAGCTTAGACTCGACTCGTGAAGATACGCAGTATTTT. Translated: CASSLDSTREDTQYF.

The rearrangement uses TRBV9 and TRBJ1-2; D not resolved. Germline values: CDR1 SGDLS, CDR2 YYNGEE. V was trimmed by 0 bases and J by 4 bases, leaving 16 bases between them. The CDR3 is 16 residues long. The CDR3 DNA reads TGTGCCAGCAGCGTAGCCCCACATGAATCACGCTATGGCTACACCTTC. Translated, it gives CASSVAPHESRYGYTF.

V usage is TRBV6-4 and J usage is TRBJ1-2; 8 bases are shared with TRBD1. CDR1 and CDR2 from the germline V gene are MRHNA and SNTAGT. Losses at the gene ends were 8 bases for V and 7 bases for J; bases not matched to a gene: 12. The length of the CDR3 is 14 residues. This chain's CDR3 is CASRERPTGAGYTF. As DNA, the CDR3 is TGTGCCAGCCGGGAGCGACCGACAGGGGCTGGCTACACCTTC.

The chain links TRBV25-1 to TRBJ1-6; no reliable D call. The CDR3 length is 13 residues. Trimming cost V 8 bases and J 4 bases, with 9 bases left between them. Per the germline V gene, CDR1 is MGHDK and CDR2 is SYGVNS. Here the CDR3 reads CASGRDYNSPLHF. In nucleotides, the CDR3 is TGTGCCAGCGGCCGGGATTATAATTCACCCCTCCACTTT.

V gene TRBV4-1 combines with J gene TRBJ1-6; unclear D gene. The germline V gene encodes CDR1 MGHRA and CDR2 YSYEKL. This CDR3 has 14 amino acids. The V end was cut by 0 bases, the J end by 13 bases, with 13 bases between. The CDR3 DNA sequence: TGCGCCAGCAGCCAAGAGCCTCTAGGTACGCCCCTCCACTTT. This encodes CASSQEPLGTPLHF.